These 29 T cell receptor beta chains were sequenced from one sample in a study of long-term antiretroviral therapy in people with HIV. They ran version v3.0 of the immunoSEQ assay at survey level. The repertoire was sequenced with immunoSEQ multiplex PCR; TCRdb's copy has only in-frame clones and lacks some. The sample gives tens of thousands of clones, roughly 79% of which show up once; approximately 4.5% is in the top ten. Material: unsorted PBMCs, obtained 0.5 years after starting antiretroviral therapy. These receptor sequences come from a man aged 18 to 30 with HIV.

This clone appeared a few times. J is TRBJ1-2 and V is TRBV2; perhaps TRBD1 as D (6 bases). In germline, CDR1 is SNHLY, CDR2 FYNNEI. The CDR3 extends over 13 amino acids. V lost 10 bases, J lost 4 bases, and 16 bases lay in between. For the CDR3, the DNA is TGTGCCAACTCGACAGGCAGCACCTATGGCTACACCTTC. It encodes CANSTGSTYGYTF.

This chain uses TRBV5-4 with TRBJ2-5; 11 bases agree with TRBD1. Trimming took 5 bases from V and 2 from J; bases not matched to a gene: 8. This CDR3 has 16 residues. Germline V gene data show CDR1 as SGHNT and CDR2 as YYREEE (reference sequence). The CDR3 DNA is TGTGCCAGCAGTTCCGGGACAGGGGGAAGGCAAGAGACCCAGTACTTC. Translating gives CASSSGTGGRQETQYF.

V usage is TRBV7-3 and J usage is TRBJ2-3; D uncertain. Between the trimmed V and J ends, which lost 5 bases and 4 bases, there was a span of 16 bases. Germline-derived CDR1 and CDR2 are SGHTA and FQGTGA. This CDR3 is built from 15 residues. CDR3 in amino acids: CASSPSSVAADTQYF. CDR3 DNA: TGTGCCAGCAGCCCCTCCTCGGTCGCGGCAGATACGCAGTATTTT.

As DNA, the CDR3 is TGTGCCAGTAGAGGGACAGGGTATAGCAATCAGCCCCAGCATTTT. The encoded protein is CASRGTGYSNQPQHF. This chain connects TRBV19 to TRBJ1-5; 9 positions match TRBD1. J lost 0 bases, V lost 6 bases, and 3 bases had no gene match. Germline CDR1 reads LNHDA; CDR2 reads SQIVND (reference sequence). The CDR3 covers 15 residues.

The table lists this clone with a few counts. The chain carries TRBV14 and TRBJ1-3; no definite D call. Deletions cut 4 bases from V and 4 bases from J, with 17 bases between. The CDR3 loop spans 16 amino acids. The germline V gene has CDR1 SGHDN and CDR2 FVKESK. The CDR3 region has the DNA TGTGCCAGCAGCCCCTTGGGTCCCGCAGGAGGAAACACCATATATTTT. This translates into CASSPLGPAGGNTIYF.

This clone occurred once. The gene calls are TRBV2 and TRBJ2-7, with 8 bases that match TRBD1. Germline CDR1 and CDR2: SNHLY and FYNNEI. CDR3 length: 16 amino acids. Germline trimming cut 5 bases from V and 0 bases from J; bases unmatched to any gene: 9. The CDR3 nucleotides read TGTGCCAGCAGTCCAGGACAGGGTCCCAGCTCCTACGAGCAGTACTTC. Its protein product is CASSPGQGPSSYEQYF.

The CDR3 coding sequence is TGTGCCAGCAGCTTTGCGTCGGGGACCCCCTACGAGCAGTACTTC. Translated, it gives CASSFASGTPYEQYF. The genes are TRBV7-2 and TRBJ2-7; D could derive from TRBD1 or TRBD2 (5 bases each). The CDR3 has 15 residues. Germline V gene sequence: CDR1 SGHTA, CDR2 FQGNSA. Trimming removed 3 bases at V and 2 bases at J, with 14 bases between.

The chain links TRBV4-2 to TRBJ1-2; a possible D gene is TRBD1 (5 bases). Trimming pared 0 bases from V and 8 bases from J, leaving 25 bases between. The CDR3 is made up of 18 amino acids. The germline gives CDR1 LGHNA, CDR2 YNFKEQ. The chain's CDR3 is CASSQDWGEQTPMGGYTF. CDR3 DNA sequence: TGTGCCAGCAGCCAAGATTGGGGGGAACAGACGCCTATGGGAGGCTACACCTTC.

CDR3 sequence reads: CASSVGNSPLHF. CDR3 sequence (DNA): TGTGCCAGTAGTGTGGGTAATTCACCCCTCCACTTT. V usage is TRBV19 and J usage is TRBJ1-6; D unclear. In germline, CDR1 is LNHDA, CDR2 SQIVND (reference sequence). CDR3 length equals 12 residues. The V and J ends lost 5 bases and 6 bases respectively, with 5 bases between them.

The V and J genes are TRBV11-2 and TRBJ1-2; 7 bases fit TRBD1. The CDR3 has 11 residues. Germline V gene lookup returns CDR1 SGHAT and CDR2 FQNNGV. V lost 7 bases, J lost 4 bases, and 0 bases stayed unmatched. The CDR3 bases are TGTGCCAGCACAGGGGGCTATGGCTACACCTTC. Its translation is CASTGGYGYTF.

This sequence joins TRBV4-1 and TRBJ2-7; maybe TRBD2 (6 bases). The V and J ends lost 3 bases and 4 bases respectively, with 13 bases between them. The CDR3 spans 14 residues. Germline V gives CDR1 MGHRA, CDR2 YSYEKL. CDR3 in DNA: TGCGCCAGCAGCCATCCGGGAGCTCAGTACGAGCAGTACTTC. Translating gives CASSHPGAQYEQYF.

V usage is TRBV7-2 and J usage is TRBJ2-5; 7 nucleotides align to TRBD2. Per the germline V gene, CDR1 is SGHTA and CDR2 is FQGNSA. CDR3 length: 18 amino acids. Trimming cost V 1 base and J 9 bases; bases outside gene matches: 20. The DNA for the CDR3 is TGTGCCAGCAGCTTAGTCCTTAGAGGCCGGGGACTATCGGTGTCCCAGTACTTC. Its translation: CASSLVLRGRGLSVSQYF.

V gene TRBV6-6 combines with J gene TRBJ2-1, with D perhaps matching TRBD1 (5 bases). There are 14 residues in the CDR3. V lost 7 bases, J lost 5 bases, and 15 bases lay in between. Germline values: CDR1 MNHNY, CDR2 SVGAGI (reference sequence). The CDR3 spells CASTPPGRNNEQFF. CDR3 nucleotide sequence: TGTGCCAGCACCCCCCCAGGGCGAAACAATGAGCAGTTCTTC.

This chain connects TRBV7-8 to TRBJ2-7, with D perhaps matching TRBD1 (6 bases). V lost 1 base to trimming and J lost 0 bases, with 10 bases between them. Germline V gives CDR1 SGHVS, CDR2 FQNEAQ. CDR3 length: 15 amino acids. CDR3 sequence: CASSLVQGSSYEQYF. In DNA form, the CDR3 reads TGTGCCAGCAGCTTAGTACAGGGTAGCTCCTACGAGCAGTACTTC.

This clone was observed once. This chain uses TRBV5-1 with TRBJ2-3; tentative D call: TRBD2 (5 bases). V was trimmed by 2 bases and J by 0 bases, leaving 16 bases between them. Germline loops: CDR1 SGHRS, CDR2 YFSETQ. This CDR3 has 17 amino acids. CDR3 in amino acids: CASSFDGEIFSTDTQYF. For the CDR3, the DNA is TGCGCCAGCAGCTTCGACGGGGAGATCTTTAGCACAGATACGCAGTATTTT. The full variable domain, completed using reference TRBV5-1 and TRBJ2-3, is KAGVTQTPRYLIKTRGQQVTLSCSPISGHRSVSWYQQTPGQGLQFLFEYFSETQRNKGNFPGRFSGRQFSNSRSEMNVSTLELGDSALYLCASSFDGEIFSTDTQYFGPGTRLTVL.

The chain employs TRBV7-2 and TRBJ2-5; 9 nucleotides line up with TRBD2. The CDR3 length is 15 residues. Germline V lookup: CDR1 SGHTA, CDR2 FQGNSA. V trimming: 5 bases; J trimming: 4 bases; junction bases outside the gene matches: 8. CDR3 region: CASSPERGARETQYF. The CDR3 DNA follows: TGTGCCAGCAGCCCAGAGCGGGGGGCACGAGAGACCCAGTACTTC.

The V and J genes are TRBV28 and TRBJ1-1; D gene ambiguous. The CDR3 is 14 residues long. Per the germline V gene, CDR1 is MDHEN and CDR2 is SYDVKM. Trimming stripped 6 bases from V and 0 bases from J, with 11 bases between. DNA for the CDR3: TGTGCCAGCAGCCCACAGAATCTGAACACTGAAGCTTTCTTT. This sequence encodes CASSPQNLNTEAFF. Together with reference TRBV28 and TRBJ1-1, the CDR3 gives the full variable domain: DVKVTQSSRYLVKRTGEKVFLECVQDMDHENMFWYRQDPGLGLRLIYFSYDVKMKEKGDIPEGYSVSREKKERFSLILESASTNQTSMYLCASSPQNLNTEAFFGQGTRLTVV.

This chain links TRBV14 with TRBJ2-2, with 10 positions matching TRBD2. The trim removed 1 base at V and 4 bases at J, leaving 3 bases unmatched. Germline CDR1 reads SGHDN; CDR2 reads FVKESK. The CDR3 covers 16 residues. CDR3 residues: CASSQVSGRGTGELFF. CDR3 nucleotide sequence: TGTGCCAGCAGCCAAGTCAGCGGGAGGGGCACCGGGGAGCTGTTTTTT.

This chain joins TRBV6-6 and TRBJ1-2; D might be TRBD1 (6 bases). Germline CDR1 MNHNY, CDR2 SVGAGI (reference sequence). V was clipped by 6 bases and J by 8 bases, with 22 bases between them. This CDR3 spans 15 amino acids. The CDR3 reads CASSSPLDRSQGYTF. The CDR3 DNA is TGTGCCAGCAGCTCGCCCCTCGACAGGAGCCAGGGCTACACCTTC.

The chain is built from TRBV5-6 and TRBJ2-7; 7 nucleotides align to TRBD1. Per the germline V gene, CDR1 is SGHDT and CDR2 is YYEEEE. The CDR3 loop spans 16 amino acids. V lost 4 bases and J lost 2; bases outside the gene matches: 12. CDR3 sequence reads: CASSPGVRQGPYEQYF. The CDR3 nucleotides read TGTGCCAGCAGCCCAGGTGTGAGACAGGGACCCTACGAGCAGTACTTC.

The chain carries TRBV18 and TRBJ1-2; unclear D gene. Germline CDR1 is KGHSH and CDR2 is LQKENI. CDR3 length equals 12 residues. The ends were cut back, 2 bases at V and 6 bases at J, with 7 bases in the middle. The chain's CDR3 is CASSPGFDGYTF. DNA of the CDR3: TGTGCCAGCTCACCAGGTTTCGATGGCTACACCTTC. Drawing the rest from reference TRBV18 and TRBJ1-2, the complete variable domain is NAGVMQNPRHLVRRRGQEARLRCSPMKGHSHVYWYRQLPEEGLKFMVYLQKENIIDESGMPKERFSAEFPKEGPSILRIQQVVRGDSAAYFCASSPGFDGYTFGSGTRLTVV.

V usage is TRBV7-2 and J usage is TRBJ2-1; maybe TRBD2 (6 bases). The germline V and J ends were trimmed by 4 bases and 2 bases, with 18 bases remaining between them. Per the germline V gene, CDR1 is SGHTA and CDR2 is FQGNSA. The CDR3 extends over 17 amino acids. The CDR3 region is CASSSHGTQLTYNEQFF. The CDR3 DNA is TGTGCCAGCAGCTCCCACGGGACTCAACTTACCTACAATGAGCAGTTCTTC.

The chain uses TRBV28 and TRBJ2-7, with D maybe TRBD2 (5 bases). Germline CDR1 is MDHEN and CDR2 is SYDVKM. V lost 6 bases and J lost 0, with 6 bases in between. This CDR3 is built from 12 residues. The CDR3 loop is CASRGSSYEQYF. The CDR3 region has the DNA TGTGCCAGCAGGGGGAGCTCCTACGAGCAGTACTTC.

The chain uses TRBV10-3 and TRBJ2-7; the match to TRBD1 covers 9 bases. Germline CDR1 is ENHRY and CDR2 is SYGVKD. CDR3 length equals 15 residues. The V and J ends lost 7 bases and 4 bases, in that order; junction bases with no gene match: 11. CDR3 sequence reads: CAITSGQGMGYEQYF. CDR3 nucleotides: TGTGCCATCACCTCGGGACAGGGAATGGGATACGAGCAGTACTTC.

The chain links TRBV13 to TRBJ1-1; D is uncertain. Germline V gene sequence: CDR1 PRHDT, CDR2 FYEKMQ (reference sequence). The CDR3 totals 13 residues. V was cut by 5 bases and J by 1 base, with 8 bases left in between. The CDR3 here is CASSLVGNTEAFF. DNA for the CDR3: TGTGCCAGCAGCCTCGTTGGGAACACTGAAGCTTTCTTT.

The sample holds a few counts of this clone. The chain has TRBV4-1 and TRBJ1-5; D uncertain. The V gene's germline CDR1 is MGHRA and CDR2 YSYEKL. V was cut by 1 base and J by 4 bases, with 11 bases left in between. The CDR3 extends over 15 amino acids. In nucleotides, the CDR3 is TGCGCCAGCAGCCAAGTAAAGACTTCAAATCAGCCCCAGCATTTT. This gives the protein CASSQVKTSNQPQHF.

V usage is TRBV11-2 and J usage is TRBJ2-1, with 9 bases matching TRBD2. With 5 bases clipped from V and 7 bases from J, the junction kept 12 bases outside the gene matches. Germline-derived CDR1 and CDR2 are SGHAT and FQNNGV. This CDR3 spans 16 amino acids. In DNA, the CDR3 is TGTGCCAGCAGCCCCCCCCTAGCGGGGAGGAGTAATGAGCAGTTCTTC. This sequence encodes CASSPPLAGRSNEQFF.

The chain combines TRBV27 with TRBJ1-2; weak D call: TRBD1 (5 bases). CDR1 and CDR2 (germline): MNHEY, SMNVEV (reference sequence). V dropped 4 bases and J dropped 0 bases, with 15 bases sitting between them. The CDR3 extends over 16 amino acids. CDR3 in DNA: TGTGCCAGCAGTTACTCGGGACGCACAGCTAACTATGGCTACACCTTC. Residues: CASSYSGRTANYGYTF.

CDR3 coding DNA: TGTGCCAGCAGCCCCACGTCCCAGGGGGCGATTGGCTACACCTTC. Translation: CASSPTSQGAIGYTF. The gene calls are TRBV7-3 and TRBJ1-2; 8 nucleotides align to TRBD1. Germline values: CDR1 SGHTA, CDR2 FQGTGA. The ends lost 5 bases at V and 7 bases at J; junction bases unmatched: 12. The CDR3 has 15 amino acids.